These 22 T cell receptor beta chains share one sample of origin, sequenced in a study of blood T cell repertoires in COVID-19. Generated by immunoSEQ multiplex PCR, the TCRdb table keeps only in-frame clones and is missing some. The sample holds about 230,000 clones; 85% to 90% are singletons and the top ten take roughly 12%. Sequences were obtained from peripheral blood. The receptors here all came from a man between 50 and 59 years old with COVID-19, enrolled during active disease.

The V gene is TRBV6-5, the J gene TRBJ1-5; 8 positions match TRBD1. The germline V gene has CDR1 MNHEY and CDR2 SVGAGI. The CDR3 consists of 12 residues. For the CDR3, the DNA is TGTGCAGAACAGGGGGGCAATCAGCCCCAGCATTTT. Its protein is CAEQGGNQPQHF.

The CDR3 is CASSFSARGNTGELFF. The DNA of the CDR3 is TGTGCCAGCAGCTTTTCTGCGCGGGGGAACACCGGGGAGCTGTTTTTT. This chain links TRBV5-8 with TRBJ2-2, with a tentative D call TRBD2 (6 bases). The V gene's germline CDR1 is SGHTS and CDR2 YDEGEE. Trimming took 2 bases from V and 1 from J, leaving 12 bases between them. The CDR3 totals 16 residues.

The V call is TRBV3-1 (or the pseudogene TRBV3-2), the J call TRBJ2-7; possible D gene TRBD2, 5 bases. The V gene lost 4 bases and the J gene lost 5 bases, with 9 bases spanning the gap. CDR1 is LGHDT and CDR2 is YNNKEL in the germline V gene (reference sequence). The CDR3 runs 12 residues. CDR3 protein: CASSPRDHEQYF. Written as DNA, the CDR3 is TGTGCCAGCAGCCCCCGGGATCACGAGCAGTACTTC.

J is TRBJ2-7 and V is TRBV19, with a weak D call TRBD1 (5 bases). The ends were cut back, 5 bases at V and 3 bases at J, with 14 bases in the middle. Germline V gene data show CDR1 as LNHDA and CDR2 as SQIVND (reference sequence). This CDR3 is built from 14 residues. The CDR3 is CASSLGQGYYEQYF. In DNA form, the CDR3 reads TGTGCCAGTAGTTTAGGGCAGGGCTACTACGAGCAGTACTTC.

The V and J genes are TRBV7-9 and TRBJ1-3; possible D gene TRBD1, 6 bases. Per the germline V gene, CDR1 is SEHNR and CDR2 is FQNEAQ (reference sequence). V was shortened by 5 bases and J by 11 bases, with 19 bases between the two germline ends. The CDR3 sequence is 14 residues long. The DNA for the CDR3 is TGTGCCAGCAGCGACGGGGCCAGGACAGTCGCCATATATTTT. It yields the protein CASSDGARTVAIYF.

This clone has a single count. The chain employs TRBV2 and TRBJ1-5; D might be TRBD1 (5 bases). V lost 4 bases and J lost 0, with 7 bases in between. The CDR3 spans 14 residues. Per germline, CDR1 SNHLY and CDR2 FYNNEI. The CDR3 protein is CASSGTHSNQPQHF. In DNA form, the CDR3 reads TGTGCCAGCAGTGGGACACATAGCAATCAGCCCCAGCATTTT. Supplemented by reference TRBV2 and TRBJ1-5, the full variable domain reads EPEVTQTPSHQVTQMGQEVILRCVPISNHLYFYWYRQILGQKVEFLVSFYNNEISEKSEIFDDQFSVERPDGSNFTLKIRSTKLEDSAMYFCASSGTHSNQPQHFGDGTRLSIL.

V is TRBV14 and J is TRBJ2-7; 11 positions match TRBD1. This CDR3 is built from 14 residues. Looked up from germline, CDR1 is SGHDN and CDR2 is FVKESK. J lost 6 bases, V lost 6 bases, and 7 bases had no gene match. The CDR3, as DNA: TGTGCCAGCAGGAAAGGGACAGGGGGGGTCGAGCAGTACTTC. Protein: CASRKGTGGVEQYF.

This sequence joins TRBV7-7 and TRBJ1-2, with D tentatively TRBD1 (6 bases). Trimming took off 1 base at V and 6 bases at J, with 18 bases between the two ends. Germline CDR1 is SSHAT and CDR2 is FNYEAQ (reference sequence). The CDR3 runs 16 residues. This CDR3 reads CASSLVLQGHSHGYTF. The CDR3 DNA reads as TGTGCCAGCAGCTTAGTACTACAGGGTCACAGTCATGGCTACACCTTC.

The chain has TRBV2 and TRBJ2-7; the D gene is possibly TRBD2 (5 bases). CDR1 is SNHLY and CDR2 is FYNNEI in the germline V gene. This CDR3 comprises 13 residues. V was trimmed by 7 bases and J by 4 bases, leaving 14 bases between them. CDR3 sequence reads: CASMREPKYEQYF. The CDR3 nucleotides are TGTGCCAGCATGAGGGAACCGAAATACGAGCAGTACTTC.

The V call is TRBV3-1 (or the pseudogene TRBV3-2), the J call TRBJ1-1, with D possibly TRBD1 on 5 matching bases. This CDR3 is built from 14 residues. The ends were cut back, 7 bases at V and 1 base at J, with 13 bases in the middle. Looked up from germline, CDR1 is LGHDT and CDR2 is YNNKEL (reference sequence). CDR3 residues: CASTPTGGNTEAFF. CDR3 coding DNA: TGTGCCAGCACTCCAACCGGGGGGAACACTGAAGCTTTCTTT.

V and J are TRBV5-6 and TRBJ2-6, with unresolved D. The CDR3 spans 17 residues. V was trimmed by 4 bases and J by 2 bases, leaving 16 bases between them. Per the germline V gene, CDR1 is SGHDT and CDR2 is YYEEEE. The CDR3 nucleotides read TGTGCCAGCAGCCCGACGGAGCCGAAAACTGGGGCCAACGTCCTGACTTTC. It yields the protein CASSPTEPKTGANVLTF. The full variable domain, in which reference TRBV5-6 and TRBJ2-6 provide the parts outside the CDR3, is DAGVTQSPTHLIKTRGQQVTLRCSPKSGHDTVSWYQQALGQGPQFIFQYYEEEERQRGNFPDRFSGHQFPNYSSELNVNALLLGDSALYLCASSPTEPKTGANVLTFGAGSRLTVL.

The genes are TRBV3-1 (or the pseudogene TRBV3-2) and TRBJ2-7; 7 nucleotides line up with TRBD1. The ends lost 0 bases at V and 2 bases at J; junction bases unmatched: 4. The germline CDR1 and CDR2 sequences are LGHDT and YNNKEL (reference sequence). The CDR3 spans 15 residues. The CDR3 loop reads CASSQEARGTYEQYF. In DNA, the CDR3 is TGTGCCAGCAGCCAAGAGGCCAGGGGGACCTACGAGCAGTACTTC.

V gene TRBV7-3 combines with J gene TRBJ2-3; 14 bases line up with TRBD2. The CDR3 sequence is 18 residues long. In germline, CDR1 is SGHTA, CDR2 FQGTGA. J gave up 0 bases and V 5 bases, and 7 bases lay outside the gene matches. CDR3 DNA: TGTGCCAGCAGCCTATGGACTAGCGGGGGGACTAGCACAGATACGCAGTATTTT. Translating gives CASSLWTSGGTSTDTQYF.

About this clone itself: The same CDR3 arises from other DNA sequences in this sample as well. The J gene is TRBJ1-1, the V gene TRBV29-1, with D unclear. With 4 bases removed from V and 1 base from J, the gap between germline ends came to 7 bases. The germline gives CDR1 SQVTM, CDR2 ANQGSEA. The CDR3 has 12 residues. The CDR3 coding sequence is TGCAGCGTTGCGGGGAGGAACACTGAAGCTTTCTTT. Amino acid sequence: CSVAGRNTEAFF.

V and J are TRBV28 and TRBJ1-2, with a possible D match to TRBD1 (5 bases). The ends were cut back, 6 bases at V and 6 bases at J, with 20 bases in the middle. The CDR3 length is 15 residues. Germline CDR1 and CDR2: MDHEN and SYDVKM. CDR3 region: CASSPGQTTPHGYTF. CDR3 coding DNA: TGTGCCAGCAGCCCCGGACAAACAACACCTCATGGCTACACCTTC.

J is TRBJ2-7 and V is TRBV6-5; 7 bases line up with TRBD1. Germline-derived CDR1 and CDR2 are MNHEY and SVGAGI. The CDR3 contains 15 residues. Unmatched junction bases numbered 8, after V lost 3 bases and J lost 3 bases. CDR3: CASSYSRQGNYEQYF. CDR3 bases: TGTGCCAGCAGTTATTCGAGACAGGGAAACTACGAGCAGTACTTC.

This chain uses TRBV3-1 (or the pseudogene TRBV3-2) with TRBJ1-5; TRBD1 matches 10 bases. The trim removed 4 bases at V and 5 bases at J, leaving 2 bases unmatched. CDR3 length equals 14 residues. In germline, CDR1 is LGHDT, CDR2 YNNKEL (reference sequence). For the CDR3, the DNA is TGTGCCAGCAGCCTCGGGACAGGGGATCAGCCCCAGCATTTT. Its translation: CASSLGTGDQPQHF.

This clone has a single count. CDR3 nucleotides: TGTGCCAGCGCCGTCTGGGGGCGCGAAGGCTACACCTTC. Residues: CASAVWGREGYTF. This sequence joins TRBV28 and TRBJ1-2; TRBD1 is a possible D gene (6 bases). Germline CDR1 reads MDHEN; CDR2 reads SYDVKM. Trimming shortened V by 8 bases and J by 8 bases, and 18 bases separated the two germline ends. This CDR3 has 13 residues.

V gene TRBV10-3 combines with J gene TRBJ2-1; TRBD2 matches at 13 bases. The CDR3 consists of 14 residues. Germline CDR1 reads ENHRY; CDR2 reads SYGVKD. Losses at the gene ends were 3 bases for V and 13 bases for J; bases not matched to a gene: 6. Here the CDR3 reads CAISEEGLAGIQFF. The CDR3 bases are TGTGCCATCAGTGAAGAGGGACTAGCGGGAATCCAGTTCTTC.

The chain joins TRBV5-4 to TRBJ2-6; a weak D match, TRBD1 (6 bases). V lost 5 bases, J lost 1 base, and 10 bases lay in between. Germline V CDR1 and CDR2: SGHNT, YYREEE (reference sequence). The CDR3 sequence is 15 residues long. The CDR3 protein is CASRVTGSGANVLTF. DNA of the CDR3: TGTGCCAGCAGGGTTACAGGGTCTGGGGCCAACGTCCTGACTTTC.

This chain connects TRBV5-1 to TRBJ1-2; D call uncertain. The CDR3 is made up of 15 amino acids. V was pared by 3 bases and J by 4 bases, with 16 bases between. The germline gives CDR1 SGHRS, CDR2 YFSETQ. CDR3: CASSSTPPSSYGYTF. In nucleotides, the CDR3 is TGCGCCAGCAGCTCAACCCCCCCGTCCAGCTATGGCTACACCTTC.

The genes are TRBV9 and TRBJ1-5, with 8 nucleotides matching TRBD1. V shed 4 bases and J 6 bases; nucleotides not matched to a gene: 9. Per the germline V gene, CDR1 is SGDLS and CDR2 is YYNGEE. The CDR3 loop spans 15 amino acids. CDR3 in amino acids: CASSTTGQGGQPQHF. The CDR3 nucleotides read TGTGCCAGCAGCACCACCGGACAGGGCGGTCAGCCCCAGCATTTT. The entire variable domain, with the rest obtained from reference TRBV9 and TRBJ1-5, is as follows: DSGVTQTPKHLITATGQRVTLRCSPRSGDLSVYWYQQSLDQGLQFLIQYYNGEERAKGNILERFSAQQFPDLHSELNLSSLELGDSALYFCASSTTGQGGQPQHFGDGTRLSIL.